A selection of T cell receptor beta chains follows, all from one sample in a study of blood T cell repertoires in COVID-19. Repertoires were generated with immunoSEQ multiplex PCR, while TCRdb's copy carries only in-frame clones and drops some. The sample carries 250,000 to 350,000 clones, roughly 90% recorded once. The material sequenced was peripheral blood. The source is a woman in her 50s with active or convalescent COVID-19. Both conserved end residues are part of each CDR3. The order of the fields is D gene, J gene, V gene, clone size, CDR3 DNA, CDR3 protein. The D gene is left open where the match is weak. Not every row has a clone size; where given, it reads once, few, many or a size class.

- | TRBJ1-2 | TRBV3-1/TRBV3-2 | once | TGTGCCAGCAGCCAAGGGGGCTCAGGTGGCTACACCTTC | CASSQGGSGGYTF
- | TRBJ1-1 | TRBV27 | - | TGTGCCAGCAGCCAAAACCCCAGAGGCCCCGTGAACACTGAAGCTTTCTTT | CASSQNPRGPVNTEAFF
- | TRBJ1-2 | TRBV6-5 | - | TGTGCCAGCAGTTATAATCGGGACATAGGCTATGGCTACACCTTC | CASSYNRDIGYGYTF
TRBD1 | TRBJ2-7 | TRBV11-3 | - | TGTGCCAGCAGCTTAGGCGGGACAGGGGCCTACGAGCAGTACTTC | CASSLGGTGAYEQYF
- | TRBJ2-3 | TRBV19 | - | TGTGCCAGTACCCTTAGTTACGGGAAGGGGGCAGATACGCAGTATTTT | CASTLSYGKGADTQYF
TRBD2 | TRBJ2-7 | TRBV4-3 | - | TGCGCCAGCAGCCAAATCGCGGGAGCCCTATACGAGCAGTACTTC | CASSQIAGALYEQYF
- | TRBJ2-1 | TRBV24-1 | - | TGTGCCACCAGTGGGGCTACTGGATATCGGTACAATGAGCAGTTCTTC | CATSGATGYRYNEQFF
- | TRBJ2-7 | TRBV19 | - | TGTGCCAGTAGTCCTATGTCGGGGTACGAGCAGTACTTC | CASSPMSGYEQYF
TRBD1 | TRBJ1-5 | TRBV6-2/TRBV6-3 | - | TGTGCCAGCAGTTATCCAGGGGGCGAGCAGCCCCAGCATTTT | CASSYPGGEQPQHF
- | TRBJ2-7 | TRBV7-8 | - | TGTGCCAGCAGCTTCGTACGACAGTACGAGCAGTACTTC | CASSFVRQYEQYF
- | TRBJ1-1 | TRBV15 | - | TGTGCCACCAGCAGAGCCGTACAGGGATTCACTGAAGCTTTCTTT | CATSRAVQGFTEAFF
- | TRBJ2-1 | TRBV18 | - | TGTGCCAGCTCACCGGAGGCGGGGGAGCAGTTCTTC | CASSPEAGEQFF